The subject of this entry is one T cell receptor (beta chain). Its antigen is not known. There are 18 residues in the CDR3. Germline CDR1 and CDR2: LNHDA and SQIVND (reference sequence). J gave up 1 base and V 3 bases, and 8 bases lay outside the gene matches. This sample stems from a study of OX40 agonist ivuxolimab in advanced cancers. Study as a whole: Hepatocellular carcinoma, melanoma, renal cell or head and neck cancer affected the dose-escalation patients. Three patients responded partially, comprising one with hepatocellular carcinoma and two with cutaneous melanoma. Study-wide results and caveats: Low normalized T-cell clonal expansion was additionally recorded for some nonresponders.

Samples of blood were obtained at baseline, on cycle 4 day 1, and on cycle 7 day 1. Using immunoSEQ multiplex PCR, the repertoire was profiled, and TCRdb retains in-frame clones only, with some absent. The data show some 80,000 clones, more than 70% seen once. The chain couples TRBV19 to TRBJ2-6; 8 bases map to TRBD1. The clonotype originates from an adult with an advanced solid tumor such as melanoma, head and neck, liver or kidney cancer. The sample in question was CD4+ or CD8+ T cells sorted from blood, obtained in a trial of the OX40 agonist ivuxolimab. Here the CDR3 DNA reads TGTGCCAGTAGTATCGGCAGGGGGCTCTATTCTGGGGCCAACGTCCTGACTTTC. Protein product: CASSIGRGLYSGANVLTF.